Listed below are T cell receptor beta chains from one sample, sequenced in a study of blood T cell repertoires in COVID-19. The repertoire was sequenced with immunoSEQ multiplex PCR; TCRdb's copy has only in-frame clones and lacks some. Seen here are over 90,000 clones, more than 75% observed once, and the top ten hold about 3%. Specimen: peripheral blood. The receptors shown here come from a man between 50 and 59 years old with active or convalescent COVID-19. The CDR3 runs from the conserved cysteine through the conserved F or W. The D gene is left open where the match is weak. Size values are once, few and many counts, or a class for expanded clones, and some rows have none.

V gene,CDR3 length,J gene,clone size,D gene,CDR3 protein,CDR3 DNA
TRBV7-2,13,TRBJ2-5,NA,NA,CASSSRAGETQYF,TGTGCCAGCAGCTCTCGTGCGGGAGAGACCCAGTACTTC
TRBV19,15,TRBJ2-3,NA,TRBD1,CASSMDRVSTDTQYF,TGTGCCAGTAGTATGGACAGGGTTAGCACAGATACGCAGTATTTT
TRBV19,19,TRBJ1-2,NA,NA,CASSIVGMGQRQPNYGYTF,TGTGCCAGTAGTATAGTCGGGATGGGACAACGCCAACCTAACTATGGCTACACCTTC
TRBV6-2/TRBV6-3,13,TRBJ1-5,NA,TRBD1,CASSYGQGTTQHF,TGTGCCAGCAGTTACGGACAGGGGACGACCCAGCATTTT
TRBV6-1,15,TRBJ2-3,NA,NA,CASSEGLAVGDTQYF,TGTGCCAGCAGTGAAGGGCTAGCAGTAGGAGATACGCAGTATTTT
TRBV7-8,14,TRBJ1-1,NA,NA,CASRQDWGNTEAFF,TGTGCCAGCCGACAGGACTGGGGGAACACTGAAGCTTTCTTT
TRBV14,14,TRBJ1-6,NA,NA,CASSQEAGGSPLHF,TGTGCCAGCAGCCAAGAGGCGGGGGGTTCACCCCTCCACTTT
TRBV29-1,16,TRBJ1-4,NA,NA,CSVGGPAPGTNEKLFF,TGCAGCGTTGGCGGCCCTGCCCCGGGGACTAATGAAAAACTGTTTTTT
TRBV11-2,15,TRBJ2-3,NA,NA,CASSLQRPGTDTQYF,TGTGCCAGCAGCTTACAGCGGCCTGGGACAGATACGCAGTATTTT
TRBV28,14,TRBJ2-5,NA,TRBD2,CASTLAGAQETQYF,TGTGCCAGCACGCTAGCGGGGGCACAAGAGACCCAGTACTTC
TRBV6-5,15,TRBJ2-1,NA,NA,CASSYRDSHLAEQFF,TGTGCCAGCAGTTACCGGGACTCCCATCTTGCTGAGCAGTTCTTC
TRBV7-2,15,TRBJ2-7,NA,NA,CASRSTALGTYEQYF,TGTGCCAGCAGATCGACAGCCTTGGGGACCTACGAGCAGTACTTC
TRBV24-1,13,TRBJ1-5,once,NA,CATSVGVGQPQHF,TGTGCCACCAGTGTAGGGGTCGGGCAGCCCCAGCATTTT
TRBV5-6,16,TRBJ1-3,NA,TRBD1,CASSPPGQGPGNTIYF,TGTGCCAGCAGCCCTCCGGGACAGGGTCCCGGAAACACCATATATTTT
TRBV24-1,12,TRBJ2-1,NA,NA,CATSERGNEQFF,TGTGCCACCAGTGAGAGGGGGAATGAGCAGTTCTTC
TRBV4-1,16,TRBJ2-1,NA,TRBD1,CASSQRTGANNNEQFF,TGCGCCAGCAGCCAAAGGACAGGGGCTAATAACAATGAGCAGTTCTTC
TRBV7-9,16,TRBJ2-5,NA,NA,CASSRQLQGLRETQYF,TGTGCCAGCAGTCGACAACTTCAGGGGTTACGGGAGACCCAGTACTTC
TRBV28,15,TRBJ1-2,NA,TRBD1,CASSPPPGQGLGYTF,TGTGCCAGCAGTCCACCACCTGGACAGGGCTTAGGCTACACCTTC
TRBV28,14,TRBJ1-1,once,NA,CASSSGTQDTEAFF,TGTGCCAGCAGTTCCGGGACACAAGACACTGAAGCTTTCTTT
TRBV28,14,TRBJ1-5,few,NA,CASSRQVGNQPQHF,TGTGCCAGCAGTCGACAGGTTGGGAATCAGCCCCAGCATTTT
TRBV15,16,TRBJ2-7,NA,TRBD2,CATSRAPAGGFYEQYF,TGTGCCACCAGCAGAGCTCCAGCGGGGGGGTTCTACGAGCAGTACTTC
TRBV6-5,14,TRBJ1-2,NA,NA,CASSYSPGNYGYTF,TGTGCCAGCAGTTACTCCCCCGGGAACTATGGCTACACCTTC
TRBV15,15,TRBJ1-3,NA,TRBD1,CATSRVTGVGNTIYF,TGTGCCACCAGCAGAGTAACAGGGGTAGGAAACACCATATATTTT
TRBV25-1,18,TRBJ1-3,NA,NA,CASSEYRGYHGAGNTIYF,TGTGCCAGCAGTGAATATCGGGGATACCACGGTGCTGGAAACACCATATATTTT
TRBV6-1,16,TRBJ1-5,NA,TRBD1,CASSDPRDSFNQPQHF,TGTGCCAGCAGTGATCCCCGGGACAGTTTCAATCAGCCCCAGCATTTT